The 13 T cell receptor beta chains in this list originate from one sample, sequenced in a study of patients and donors after allogeneic stem cell transplantation. MiXCR, run by TCRdb on the RT-PCR reads, gives a single entry per CDR3 protein. This table holds approximately 200,000 distinct CDR3 sequences, 41% found once. The sample consisted of blood, either unsorted or a sorted T cell fraction (not recorded which). The receptor source for this set is a human donor who was either an allogeneic HSCT recipient or a stem cell or donor lymphocyte infusion donor (not recorded which). It is not recorded whose cells these are; they may come from a transplant donor.

This clonotype was observed a handful of times. This rearrangement joins TRBV12-3 or TRBV12-4 to TRBJ1-1; D is possibly TRBD1 (5 bases). With 5 bases removed from V and 6 bases from J, the gap between germline ends came to 13 bases. This CDR3 region has 13 residues. The CDR3 spells CASSLPGRPEAFF. Here the CDR3 DNA reads TGTGCCAGCAGTCTCCCGGGGCGCCCTGAAGCTTTCTTT.

In its sample, this clonotype was seen a few times. CDR3 nucleotides: TGTGCCAGCAGCCGGGGGCCTAACACTGAAGCTTTCTTT. It codes for CASSRGPNTEAFF. V gene TRBV11-2 combines with J gene TRBJ1-1; D perhaps matches TRBD1 (6 bases). V was clipped by 5 bases and J by 2 bases, with 9 bases between them. This CDR3 has 13 residues. Germline CDR1 reads SGHAT; CDR2 reads FQNNGV.

This clonotype came up a few times. The rearrangement joins TRBV7-2 to TRBJ1-5; no reliable D call. The V end lost 2 bases, the J end lost 7 bases, and 12 bases lay between the germline ends. CDR1 is SGHTA, CDR2 FQGNSA, per germline. The CDR3 is made up of 14 amino acids. CDR3 region: CASSLRPGGQPQHF. The CDR3 nucleotides are TGTGCCAGCAGCTTAAGGCCAGGAGGACAGCCCCAGCATTTT.

The chain employs TRBV15 and TRBJ1-1, with a weak D call TRBD1 (5 bases). In germline, CDR1 is LNHNV, CDR2 YYDKDF (reference sequence). The CDR3 runs to 15 residues. Trimming removed 5 bases at V and 1 base at J, with 14 bases between. In DNA form, the CDR3 reads TGTGCCACCAGCGAGACGCGACAGCAGAACACTGAAGCTTTCTTT. It codes for CATSETRQQNTEAFF.

This clonotype was seen only a few times. The rearrangement joins TRBV5-1 to TRBJ2-1; D might be TRBD1 (6 bases). V was pared by 4 bases and J by 0 bases, with 14 bases between. Germline V CDR1 and CDR2: SGHRS, YFSETQ. CDR3 length equals 16 residues. The CDR3 DNA reads as TGCGCCAGCAGCCCGAAACAGGGCAGCTCCTACAATGAGCAGTTCTTC. Protein: CASSPKQGSSYNEQFF.

This clonotype was seen a few times. This chain uses TRBV5-1 with TRBJ1-6, with a possible D match to TRBD1 (5 bases). Germline CDR1 and CDR2: SGHRS and YFSETQ. The CDR3 consists of 15 residues. Trimming removed 3 bases at V and 8 bases at J, with 15 bases between. The CDR3 DNA reads TGCGCCAGCAGCTATACTTGGGACTCTGATTCACCCCTCCACTTT. This gives the protein CASSYTWDSDSPLHF.

This chain joins TRBV11-2 and TRBJ2-1, with D possibly matching TRBD1 (6 bases). V lost 5 bases and J 10 bases, leaving 12 bases between the germline ends. This CDR3 region has 12 residues. Germline V gives CDR1 SGHAT, CDR2 FQNNGV. CDR3 loop: CASSRGGREQFF. The CDR3 DNA follows: TGTGCCAGCAGCCGAGGGGGAAGAGAGCAGTTCTTC. Looking up the rest from reference TRBV11-2 and TRBJ2-1 gives the full variable domain: EAGVAQSPRYKIIEKRQSVAFWCNPISGHATLYWYQQILGQGPKLLIQFQNNGVVDDSQLPKDRFSAERLKGVDSTLKIQPAKLEDSAVYLCASSRGGREQFFGPGTRLTVL.

The rearrangement uses TRBV7-2 and TRBJ1-5; unclear D gene. The germline V gene has CDR1 SGHTA and CDR2 FQGNSA. This CDR3 spans 12 amino acids. Deletions cut 1 base from V and 9 bases from J, with 7 bases between. The CDR3, as DNA: TGTGCCAGCAGCTTAGAACAAAGGCCCCAGCATTTT. Amino acid sequence: CASSLEQRPQHF.

The chain is built from TRBV27 and TRBJ1-2, with 9 bases aligning to TRBD1. The CDR3 covers 15 residues. CDR1 and CDR2 from the germline V gene are MNHEY and SMNVEV (reference sequence). V lost 5 bases to trimming and J lost 3 bases; unmatched junction nucleotides: 7. Here the CDR3 reads CASSTPGQGDYGYTF. The DNA for the CDR3 is TGTGCCAGCAGTACTCCGGGACAGGGCGACTATGGCTACACCTTC.

This clonotype was detected only a few times. The V call is TRBV29-1, the J call TRBJ1-2; possibly TRBD1 for D (5 bases). Germline CDR1 is SQVTM and CDR2 is ANQGSEA. The CDR3 extends over 15 amino acids. Trimming took 6 bases from V and 7 from J, leaving 24 bases between them. The CDR3 here is CSVFNGGSHGGGYTF. CDR3 bases: TGCAGCGTATTCAATGGGGGTTCCCACGGGGGTGGCTACACCTTC.

This clonotype was counted only a few times. The chain carries TRBV6-5 and TRBJ1-4, with a weak D call TRBD1 (5 bases). Trimming removed 0 bases from V and 2 bases from J, with 10 bases in between. The CDR3 has 16 residues. The V gene's germline CDR1 is MNHEY and CDR2 SVGAGI. The CDR3 DNA follows: TGTGCCAGCAGTTACTCGGGGCCGGCGACTAATGAAAAACTGTTTTTT. This translates into CASSYSGPATNEKLFF.

The rearrangement uses TRBV3-1 and TRBJ2-7; D possibly uses TRBD1 or TRBD2 (5 bases each). Trimming took 8 bases from V and 3 from J, leaving 11 bases between them. Germline CDR1 is LGHDT and CDR2 is YNNKEL (reference sequence). This CDR3 contains 12 residues. CDR3 loop: CASGLGVYEQYF. The CDR3 DNA follows: TGTGCCAGCGGCCTGGGGGTCTACGAGCAGTACTTC.

V gene TRBV28 combines with J gene TRBJ1-3; 7 nucleotides agree with TRBD1. Germline V gives CDR1 MDHEN, CDR2 SYDVKM. The CDR3 is 15 residues long. With V trimmed by 7 bases and J by 1 base, 7 bases remained unmatched. CDR3 sequence reads: CASIRQGGSGNTIYF. CDR3 nucleotides: TGTGCCAGCATCCGACAGGGAGGGTCTGGAAACACCATATATTTT.